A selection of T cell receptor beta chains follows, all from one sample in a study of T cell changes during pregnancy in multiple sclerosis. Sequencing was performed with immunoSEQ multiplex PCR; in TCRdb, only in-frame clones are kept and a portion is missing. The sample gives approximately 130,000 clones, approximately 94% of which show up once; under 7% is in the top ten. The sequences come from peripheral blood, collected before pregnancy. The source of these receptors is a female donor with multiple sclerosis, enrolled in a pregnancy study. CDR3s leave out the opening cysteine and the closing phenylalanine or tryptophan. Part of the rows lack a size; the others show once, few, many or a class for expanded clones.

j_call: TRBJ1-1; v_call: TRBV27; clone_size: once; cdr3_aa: ASSLWGGMNTEAF
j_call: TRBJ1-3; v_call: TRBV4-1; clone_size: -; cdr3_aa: ASSQVHSPKNTIY
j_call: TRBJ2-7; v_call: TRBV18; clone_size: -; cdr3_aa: ASSPSGQGKGEQY
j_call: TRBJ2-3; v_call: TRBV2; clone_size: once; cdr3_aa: ASTEGGAGTQY
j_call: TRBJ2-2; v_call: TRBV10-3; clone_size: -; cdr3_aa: AISESSPGLVVTGELF
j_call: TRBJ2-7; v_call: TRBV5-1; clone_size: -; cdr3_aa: ASSAEWTGDEQY
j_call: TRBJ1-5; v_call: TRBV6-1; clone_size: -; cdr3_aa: ASSGERAGNQPQH
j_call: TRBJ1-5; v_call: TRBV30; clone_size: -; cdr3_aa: AWGQGDNQPQH
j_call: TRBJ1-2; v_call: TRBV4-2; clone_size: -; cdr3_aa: ASSQDPGVANNYGYT
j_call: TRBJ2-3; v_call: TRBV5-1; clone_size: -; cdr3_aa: ASSLSAIRTDTQY
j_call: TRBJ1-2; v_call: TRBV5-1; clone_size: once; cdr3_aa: ASSPLGQSYGYT
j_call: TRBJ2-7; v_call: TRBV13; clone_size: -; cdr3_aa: ASSLVGQGRYEQY
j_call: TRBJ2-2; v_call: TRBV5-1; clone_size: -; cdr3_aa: ASSSGGQSNTGELF
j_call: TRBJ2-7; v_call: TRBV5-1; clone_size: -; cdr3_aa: ASSQDSQGEQY
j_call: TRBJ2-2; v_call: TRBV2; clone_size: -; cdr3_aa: AGKKTSGATGELF
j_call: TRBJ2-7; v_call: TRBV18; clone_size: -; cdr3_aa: ASSKEGRRYEQY
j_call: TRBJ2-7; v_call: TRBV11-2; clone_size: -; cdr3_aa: ASSPRGTLAGTYEQY
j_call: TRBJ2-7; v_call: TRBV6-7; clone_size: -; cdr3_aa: ASSFGGAGDSYEQY
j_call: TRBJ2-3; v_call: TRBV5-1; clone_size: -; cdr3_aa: ASLDRTGRTDTQY
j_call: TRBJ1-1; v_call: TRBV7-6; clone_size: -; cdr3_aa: ASSLADSEGTEAF
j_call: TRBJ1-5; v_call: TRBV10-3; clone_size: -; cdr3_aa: AISEGVLGQPQH
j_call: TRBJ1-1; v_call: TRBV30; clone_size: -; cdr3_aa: AWSPPTGQNTEAF
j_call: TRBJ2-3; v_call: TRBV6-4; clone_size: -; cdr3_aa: ASSLHGERGDTQY
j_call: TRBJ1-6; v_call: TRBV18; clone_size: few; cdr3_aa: ASSLEGGLNSPLH
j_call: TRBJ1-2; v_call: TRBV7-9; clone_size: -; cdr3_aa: ASSPGQGANRNYGYT
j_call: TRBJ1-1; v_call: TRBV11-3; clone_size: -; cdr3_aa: ASSLGTYNTEAF
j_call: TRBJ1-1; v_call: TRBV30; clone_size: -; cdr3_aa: AWSGRLRGTEAF
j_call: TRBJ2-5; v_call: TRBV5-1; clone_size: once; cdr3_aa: ASSALARAQETQY
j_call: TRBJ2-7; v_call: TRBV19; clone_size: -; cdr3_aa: ASSPGSSYEQY
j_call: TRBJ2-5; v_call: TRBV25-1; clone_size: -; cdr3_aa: ASSPRLAEETQY
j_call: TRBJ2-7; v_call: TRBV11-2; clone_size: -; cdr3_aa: ASSLAASFPYEQY
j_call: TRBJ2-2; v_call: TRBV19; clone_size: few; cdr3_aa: ASSIEYTGELF
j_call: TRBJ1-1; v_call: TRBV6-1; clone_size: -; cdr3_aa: ASSDFRGPNTEAF
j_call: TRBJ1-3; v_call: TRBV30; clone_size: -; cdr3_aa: AWTPLAGNTIY
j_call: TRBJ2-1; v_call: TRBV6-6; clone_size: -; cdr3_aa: ASSRLAVTYNEQF
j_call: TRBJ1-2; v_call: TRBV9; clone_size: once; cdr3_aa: ASSVGQGYGYT
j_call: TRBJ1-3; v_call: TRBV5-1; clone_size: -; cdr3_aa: ASSSSDSGNTIY
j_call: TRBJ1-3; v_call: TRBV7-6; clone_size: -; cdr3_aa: ASSRPGNTIY
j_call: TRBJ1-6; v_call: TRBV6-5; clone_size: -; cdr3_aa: ASSYAGQADSPLH
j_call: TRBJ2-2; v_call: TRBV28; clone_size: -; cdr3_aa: ASSEDRGITGELF
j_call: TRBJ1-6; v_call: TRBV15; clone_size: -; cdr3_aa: ATSSLNRGGSPLH
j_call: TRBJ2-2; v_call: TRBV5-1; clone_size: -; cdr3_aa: ASSLGVRETGELF
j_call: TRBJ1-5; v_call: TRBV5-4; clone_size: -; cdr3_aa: ASSLRGVNQPQH
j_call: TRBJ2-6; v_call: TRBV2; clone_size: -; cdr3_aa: ASSVSGTGSSGANVLT
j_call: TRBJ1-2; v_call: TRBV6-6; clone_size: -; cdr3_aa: ASSYSRTGYPYGYT
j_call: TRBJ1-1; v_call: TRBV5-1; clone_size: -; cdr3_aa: ASSLEGRRDTEAF
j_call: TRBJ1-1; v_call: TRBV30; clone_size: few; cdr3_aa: AWSEGDTEAF
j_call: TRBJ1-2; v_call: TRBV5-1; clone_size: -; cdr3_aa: ASSSGDYGYT
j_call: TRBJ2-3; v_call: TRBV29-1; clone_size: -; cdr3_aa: SAADRGRGDTQY
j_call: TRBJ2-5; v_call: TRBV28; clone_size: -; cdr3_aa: ASGPQGREETQY
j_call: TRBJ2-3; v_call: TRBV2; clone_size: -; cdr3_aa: ASSEVGGIWDTQY
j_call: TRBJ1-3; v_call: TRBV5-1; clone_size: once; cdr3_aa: ASSSAPGGSGNTIY
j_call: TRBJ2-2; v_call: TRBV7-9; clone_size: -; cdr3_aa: ASTQQPGELF
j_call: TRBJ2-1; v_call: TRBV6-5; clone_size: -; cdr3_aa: ASNSGASYNEQF
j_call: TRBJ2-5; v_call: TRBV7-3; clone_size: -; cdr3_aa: ASSLGPQGETQY
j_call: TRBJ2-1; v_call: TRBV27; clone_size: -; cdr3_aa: ASSARDSLRNEQF
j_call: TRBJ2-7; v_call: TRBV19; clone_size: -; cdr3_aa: ASSTYWTSGRFYEQY
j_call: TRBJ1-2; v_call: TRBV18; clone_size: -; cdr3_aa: ASSPREGLSGGYT
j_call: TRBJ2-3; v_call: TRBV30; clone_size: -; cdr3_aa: AWSVGLADTQY
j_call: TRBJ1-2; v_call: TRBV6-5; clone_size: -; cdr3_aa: ASRLRTGGYGYT